One T cell receptor (beta chain) is described in this entry. Antigen: not known. The Oncomine TCR Beta short-read assay sequenced DNA from cultured CD4+ T cells. In TCRdb, the PCR reads were re-called with MiXCR into one record per CDR3 protein. Among 10,000 or so distinct CDR3 sequences listed, 66% were seen once. The data were obtained in a study of vaccination and CD4 T cells after COVID-19. Overall study context: Every participant had a vaccine, which was either BNT162b2 or mRNA-1273, given in two doses. Regarding the study as a whole: Data came from relatively few convalescent patients and lacked early post-infection timepoints.

The CDR3 sequence is 15 residues long. V lost 2 bases to trimming and J lost 0 bases, with 8 bases between them. The treatment denotes: roughly 10-day PBMC culture with coronavirus spike peptide pools or control peptides (ViraFEST assay). The genes are TRBV12-3 or TRBV12-4 and TRBJ1-5; no reliable D call. The TCR sequence derives from a human donor who had recovered from COVID-19. Sequencing used CD4+ T cells from blood, cultured in vitro. For the CDR3, the DNA is TGTGCCAGCAGTTTAACACTGTATAGCAATCAGCCCCAGCATTTT. Its protein product is CASSLTLYSNQPQHF.